This TCR beta chain was obtained from a study of cytomegalovirus exposure and HLA in healthy donors. About the research overall: In a later analysis, the 90 to 150 validation repertoires were reported to have used the same platform as the 666 first-cohort repertoires. Study-level results: According to reports, the classifier identified cytomegalovirus status with high specificity and sensitivity. Some TCR beta chains (roughly 150 of them) were listed as cytomegalovirus-associated. Rare sequences made up most TCRs, while some public TCRs were found in many donors.

As concerns this clone: Its specificity is unknown.

Unmatched junction bases numbered 11, after V lost 5 bases and J lost 7 bases. The length of the CDR3 is 16 residues. Germline V gene lookup returns CDR1 SEHNR and CDR2 FQNEAQ (reference sequence). Profiling relied on immunoSEQ multiplex PCR, and the TCRdb table lists in-frame clones only, not all of them. The data hold 110,000 to 150,000 clones, with roughly 90% observed a single time. The rearrangement uses TRBV7-9 and TRBJ1-2; TRBD1 aligns across 12 bases. The sequenced sample was PBMCs. The TCR comes from a man younger than 35 in good health and CMV-seronegative. The DNA for the CDR3 is TGTGCCAGCAGCAAATCCCCTCGGGACAGGGGGCTTGGCTACACCTTC. Protein: CASSKSPRDRGLGYTF.